These T cell receptor beta chains were read from a single sample in a study of CD8+ T cells in alopecia areata. Sequencing was performed with immunoSEQ multiplex PCR; in TCRdb, only in-frame clones are kept and a portion is missing. The sample includes fewer than 150,000 clones, roughly three fifths of them seen just once. Specimen: CD4+ T cells sorted from blood, collected at week 24, from a patient treated with tofacitinib. All receptors come from a human donor with alopecia areata. The CDR3 runs from the conserved cysteine through the conserved F or W. The order of the fields is CDR3 protein, CDR3 DNA, D gene, clone size, J gene, V gene. D genes are given only for firm matches. Only part of the rows carry a size: once, few, many, or a class if the clone is expanded.

CDR3: CSVTGMETQYF
DNA: TGCAGCGTTACAGGGATGGAGACCCAGTACTTC
D: .
size: many
J: TRBJ2-5
V: TRBV29-1

CDR3: CASSPGSTYEQYF
DNA: TGCGCCAGCAGCCCAGGGTCGACCTACGAGCAGTACTTC
D: .
size: .
J: TRBJ2-7
V: TRBV5-1

CDR3: CASSLRNTLSGEGTDTQYF
DNA: TGTGCCAGCAGCTTGAGGAACACCCTTAGCGGCGAGGGCACAGATACGCAGTATTTT
D: .
size: .
J: TRBJ2-3
V: TRBV7-2

CDR3: CSVEVQGIGVRGYTF
DNA: TGCAGCGTTGAAGTACAGGGGATCGGGGTTCGAGGCTACACCTTC
D: TRBD1
size: few
J: TRBJ1-2
V: TRBV29-1

CDR3: CASGLADQWGGREPQHF
DNA: TGTGCTAGTGGTTTGGCCGACCAATGGGGGGGACGTGAGCCCCAGCATTTT
D: .
size: few
J: TRBJ1-5
V: TRBV12-5

CDR3: CASSFASGSTDTQYF
DNA: TGTGCCAGCAGCTTTGCTAGCGGCAGCACAGATACGCAGTATTTT
D: TRBD2
size: few
J: TRBJ2-3
V: TRBV7-2

CDR3: CSAITRDTQYF
DNA: TGCAGTGCGATCACTAGGGATACGCAGTATTTT
D: .
size: few
J: TRBJ2-3
V: TRBV20-1

CDR3: CASSLGRATLDEQFF
DNA: TGTGCCAGCAGCTTAGGTAGGGCCACTTTGGATGAGCAGTTCTTC
D: .
size: .
J: TRBJ2-1
V: TRBV7-9

CDR3: CASSVVAGGNTEAFF
DNA: TGTGCCAGCAGCGTAGTGGCTGGTGGGAACACTGAAGCTTTCTTT
D: .
size: .
J: TRBJ1-1
V: TRBV9

CDR3: CAISEGGSKNIQYF
DNA: TGTGCCATCAGTGAAGGGGGGAGCAAAAACATTCAGTACTTC
D: .
size: .
J: TRBJ2-4
V: TRBV10-3

CDR3: CAWSVRYGYTF
DNA: TGTGCCTGGAGTGTACGATATGGCTACACCTTC
D: .
size: .
J: TRBJ1-2
V: TRBV30

CDR3: CSFLGGVTYNEQFF
DNA: TGCAGCTTTCTTGGGGGAGTCACCTACAATGAGCAGTTCTTC
D: .
size: few
J: TRBJ2-1
V: TRBV29-1

CDR3: CAWGGKDREETQYF
DNA: TGTGCCTGGGGGGGTAAGGACAGAGAAGAGACCCAGTACTTC
D: .
size: once
J: TRBJ2-5
V: TRBV30

CDR3: CASSLVGAGIRMGTQYF
DNA: TGTGCCAGCAGCTTAGTAGGCGCCGGAATTAGGATGGGGACCCAGTACTTC
D: .
size: .
J: TRBJ2-5
V: TRBV7-9

CDR3: CASRPDRETGELFF
DNA: TGTGCTAGCAGACCCGACAGGGAGACCGGGGAGCTGTTTTTT
D: TRBD1
size: .
J: TRBJ2-2
V: TRBV7-7

CDR3: CASSVTNSPLHF
DNA: TGTGCCAGCTCGGTCACAAATTCACCCCTCCACTTT
D: .
size: .
J: TRBJ1-6
V: TRBV18

CDR3: CASSLKGGNSYEQYF
DNA: TGTGCCAGCAGCCTGAAGGGGGGGAACTCCTACGAGCAGTACTTC
D: .
size: .
J: TRBJ2-7
V: TRBV6-5

CDR3: CSVEQVLGTEAFF
DNA: TGCAGCGTTGAACAGGTCCTGGGGACTGAAGCTTTCTTT
D: .
size: .
J: TRBJ1-1
V: TRBV29-1

CDR3: CASLPRGSNTGELFF
DNA: TGTGCCAGCCTTCCCCGGGGTTCGAACACCGGGGAGCTGTTTTTT
D: .
size: .
J: TRBJ2-2
V: TRBV7-2

CDR3: CATSRDIGTGLSGLF
DNA: TGTGCCACCAGCAGAGATATCGGGACAGGGTTGTCGGGCCTGTTT
D: TRBD1
size: .
J: TRBJ1-3
V: TRBV15

CDR3: CASNAGPGLYYEQYF
DNA: TGCGCCAGCAACGCCGGGCCAGGGCTCTACTACGAGCAGTACTTC
D: .
size: once
J: TRBJ2-7
V: TRBV5-1

CDR3: CASSKGEETEAFF
DNA: TGTGCCAGCTCAAAGGGTGAGGAAACTGAAGCTTTCTTT
D: .
size: once
J: TRBJ1-1
V: TRBV18

CDR3: CASSFDEDTQYF
DNA: TGCGCCAGCAGCTTTGATGAAGATACGCAGTATTTT
D: .
size: .
J: TRBJ2-3
V: TRBV5-1

CDR3: CASSPPQRNTEAFF
DNA: TGTGCCAGCAGCCCTCCCCAGAGGAACACTGAAGCTTTCTTT
D: .
size: medium-sized
J: TRBJ1-1
V: TRBV7-9

CDR3: CASSLVGANYGYTF
DNA: TGCGCCAGCAGCTTGGTGGGGGCTAACTATGGCTACACCTTC
D: .
size: .
J: TRBJ1-2
V: TRBV5-1

CDR3: CASSAQGDSNQPQHF
DNA: TGTGCCAGCAGTGCACAGGGGGATAGCAATCAGCCCCAGCATTTT
D: TRBD1
size: .
J: TRBJ1-5
V: TRBV25-1

CDR3: CSVVRGGIQETQYF
DNA: TGCAGCGTTGTTCGGGGGGGCATCCAAGAGACCCAGTACTTC
D: TRBD2
size: .
J: TRBJ2-5
V: TRBV29-1

CDR3: CASSLVQSGANVLTF
DNA: TGCGCCAGCAGCTTGGTTCAGTCCGGGGCCAACGTCCTGACTTTC
D: .
size: few
J: TRBJ2-6
V: TRBV5-1

CDR3: CASSLEASQETQYF
DNA: TGTGCCAGCAGCTTAGAAGCAAGTCAGGAGACCCAGTACTTC
D: .
size: .
J: TRBJ2-5
V: TRBV7-2

CDR3: CASSLKASGINQETQYF
DNA: TGCGCCAGCAGCTTGAAGGCTAGCGGGATAAACCAAGAGACCCAGTACTTC
D: TRBD2
size: .
J: TRBJ2-5
V: TRBV5-1

CDR3: CASRGTSGSSYNEQFF
DNA: TGTGCCAGCAGGGGGACTAGCGGTAGCTCCTACAATGAGCAGTTCTTC
D: TRBD2
size: few
J: TRBJ2-1
V: TRBV2

CDR3: CSASRDTEAFF
DNA: TGCAGTGCTAGCAGGGACACTGAAGCTTTCTTT
D: .
size: .
J: TRBJ1-1
V: TRBV20-1

CDR3: CATSPDRNNQPQHF
DNA: TGTGCCACCTCTCCCGACAGGAACAATCAGCCCCAGCATTTT
D: .
size: .
J: TRBJ1-5
V: TRBV25-1

CDR3: CSVAVTNTEAFF
DNA: TGCAGCGTTGCGGTAACCAACACTGAAGCTTTCTTT
D: .
size: few
J: TRBJ1-1
V: TRBV29-1

CDR3: CAIQQRGTDTQYF
DNA: TGTGCGATACAGCAGCGGGGTACAGATACGCAGTATTTT
D: TRBD2
size: .
J: TRBJ2-3
V: TRBV6-5

CDR3: CSVVTGEDGYTF
DNA: TGCAGCGTTGTTACCGGGGAAGATGGCTACACCTTC
D: .
size: .
J: TRBJ1-2
V: TRBV29-1

CDR3: CASSSPPGNIAEKLFF
DNA: TGTGCCAGCAGCTCACCCCCGGGGAACATAGCTGAAAAACTGTTTTTT
D: .
size: .
J: TRBJ1-4
V: TRBV7-2

CDR3: CASSALGNTDTQYF
DNA: TGTGCCAGTAGCGCGCTCGGTAACACAGATACGCAGTATTTT
D: .
size: .
J: TRBJ2-3
V: TRBV19

CDR3: CASSSRGQGAFF
DNA: TGTGCCAGCTCATCAAGGGGGCAGGGAGCTTTCTTT
D: TRBD1
size: .
J: TRBJ1-1
V: TRBV6-5

CDR3: CASSRQGNYGYTF
DNA: TGTGCCAGCTCACGACAGGGAAACTATGGCTACACCTTC
D: TRBD1
size: few
J: TRBJ1-2
V: TRBV18

CDR3: CAWSVGPAREQFF
DNA: TGTGCCTGGAGTGTGGGGCCGGCGCGAGAGCAGTTCTTC
D: .
size: .
J: TRBJ2-1
V: TRBV30

CDR3: CASSQVGQGGNEQYF
DNA: TGTGCCAGCAGCCAAGTCGGGCAGGGGGGTAACGAGCAGTACTTC
D: .
size: .
J: TRBJ2-7
V: TRBV14

CDR3: CASSLAGAVGYEQYF
DNA: TGTGCCAGCAGCTTGGCGGGGGCAGTCGGGTACGAGCAGTACTTC
D: .
size: once
J: TRBJ2-7
V: TRBV5-4

CDR3: CASNEVNSYNEQFF
DNA: TGTGCCAGCAACGAAGTCAACTCCTACAATGAGCAGTTCTTC
D: .
size: few
J: TRBJ2-1
V: TRBV5-4

CDR3: CAWSLSANTEAFF
DNA: TGTGCCTGGAGCTTGAGTGCTAACACTGAAGCTTTCTTT
D: .
size: .
J: TRBJ1-1
V: TRBV30

CDR3: CSVVLAGATPYNEQFF
DNA: TGCAGCGTTGTACTAGCGGGGGCCACCCCCTACAATGAGCAGTTCTTC
D: TRBD2
size: .
J: TRBJ2-1
V: TRBV29-1

CDR3: CASSHYRAESYEQYF
DNA: TGCGCCAGCAGCCACTACAGGGCCGAGTCCTACGAGCAGTACTTC
D: .
size: .
J: TRBJ2-7
V: TRBV4-3

CDR3: CASSVGPTPNSPLHF
DNA: TGTGCCAGCAGCGTAGGTCCTACACCTAATTCACCCCTCCACTTT
D: .
size: .
J: TRBJ1-6
V: TRBV9